The 7 T cell receptor beta chains given below trace back to one sample, sequenced in a study of T and B cells in COVID-19 patients (dated by TCRdb to 2020 to 2022). Sequencing relied on an Illumina MiSeq. Multiplex PCR with BIOMED2 TRB-A/B primer pools was used to amplify TRB rearrangements. TCRdb handled the public reads itself, with Q25 trimming in fastp and clone calling in MiXCR, and kept productive beta chains. Every entry covers one CDR3 protein and lists the most common genes and DNA from its rows. This sample lists 6,500 to 8,000 distinct CDR3 sequences; roughly 25% were detected once. Roughly 17% of the sample belongs to the ten largest clones. TRB repertoires were amplified from 250-500 ng of genomic DNA extracted from blood. The sample taken for sequencing was blood. The receptors were sampled from a human donor with active COVID-19.

The rearrangement uses TRBV6-4 and TRBJ2-1, with 13 nucleotides matching TRBD2. After removal of 5 bases from V and 7 bases from J, the junction contained 5 bases not matched to a gene. The CDR3 sequence is 15 residues long. Germline CDR1 and CDR2: MRHNA and SNTAGT. Here the CDR3 DNA reads TGTGCCAGCAGTAGGACTAGCGGGAGAATGAATGAGCAGTTCTTC. Translating it yields CASSRTSGRMNEQFF.

This clonotype has at least ten counts. The chain couples TRBV6-6 to TRBJ1-2, with 11 bases aligning to TRBD1. The CDR3 is 14 residues long. The V gene's germline CDR1 is MNHNY and CDR2 SVGAGI (reference sequence). V shed 5 bases and J 4 bases; nucleotides not matched to a gene: 3. The CDR3 sequence: CASSRGTGGYGYTF. In DNA, the CDR3 is TGTGCCAGCAGTAGAGGGACAGGGGGCTATGGCTACACCTTC.

On this clonotype itself: This could be a read error, since a much larger clone is one nucleotide away. The J gene is TRBJ2-2, the V gene TRBV6-4, with D uncertain. The length of the CDR3 is 13 residues. The ends were cut back, 3 bases at V and 1 base at J, with 3 bases in the middle. Per the germline V gene, CDR1 is MRHNA and CDR2 is SNTAGT. DNA of the CDR3: TGTGCCAGCAGTGAGGGGAACACCGGGGAGCTGTTTTTT. Its protein is CASSEGNTGELFF.

The CDR3 loop is CASSLMVTRGIGYTF. The CDR3 DNA is TGTGCCAGCAGCTTGATGGTCACGAGAGGGATCGGCTACACCTTC. The rearrangement uses TRBV5-5 and TRBJ1-2; D is unclear. The V and J ends lost 1 base and 8 bases respectively, with 18 bases between them. The CDR3 totals 15 residues. Germline loops: CDR1 SGHKS, CDR2 YYEKEE (reference sequence).

The V gene is TRBV21-1, the J gene TRBJ1-6; the DNA was not used to check the table's D call, TRBD1. TRBV21-1 is described as a pseudogene. This CDR3 contains 17 residues. This CDR3 reads CASSIPGTSSYNSPLHF. CDR3 sequence (DNA): TGTGCCAGCAGCATCCCAGGGACGAGCTCCTATAATTCACCCCTCCACTTT.

This clonotype qualifies as medium-sized. CDR3 coding DNA: TGTGCCAGCAGTTACACGGGACATAGTAACGAGCAGTACTTC. Translating it yields CASSYTGHSNEQYF. V gene TRBV6-2 or TRBV6-3 combines with J gene TRBJ2-7, with D possibly matching TRBD1 (6 bases). Germline lookup yields CDR1 MNHEY and CDR2 SVGEGT. The CDR3 spans 14 residues. The V end lost 2 bases, the J end lost 5 bases, and 13 bases lay between the germline ends.

To note about this clonotype: This may stem from a read error, because a much larger clone lies one nucleotide away. This sequence joins TRBV13 and TRBJ2-5, with 7 nucleotides matching TRBD2. The CDR3 consists of 15 residues. Germline CDR1 is PRHDT and CDR2 is FYEKMQ (reference sequence). CDR3 residues: CASSLGPSGQESQYF. The CDR3 DNA follows: TGTGCCAGCAGCTTAGGCCCTAGCGGCCAAGAGTCCCAGTACTTC.